Shown below are 20 T cell receptor beta chains from a single sample sequenced in a study of T cells after somatic rescue of genetic block. The table came from immunoSEQ multiplex PCR; TCRdb's copy has only in-frame clones and leaves some out. The table lists tens of thousands of clones, under 95% of them singletons. The specimen was peripheral blood mononuclear cells (PBMCs). The source of these receptors is a man aged 25-40 years.

The chain recombines TRBV5-1 with TRBJ2-3; TRBD2 matches at 10 bases. With V trimmed by 1 base and J by 4 bases, 6 bases remained unmatched. The CDR3 consists of 16 residues. The germline V gene has CDR1 SGHRS and CDR2 YFSETQ. CDR3 sequence (DNA): TGCGCCAGCAGCTTGCGGAGCGGGAGGGCCCCAGATACGCAGTATTTT. This translates into CASSLRSGRAPDTQYF.

The chain employs TRBV5-4 and TRBJ2-3, with TRBD2 matching 11 bases. Germline assignment: CDR1 SGHNT and CDR2 YYREEE (reference sequence). V lost 1 base, J lost 2 bases, and 3 bases stayed unmatched. The CDR3 contains 16 residues. DNA for the CDR3: TGTGCCAGCAGCTTGAGACTAGCGGGGAACACAGATACGCAGTATTTT. This gives the protein CASSLRLAGNTDTQYF.

This clone was recorded once. This rearrangement joins TRBV5-1 to TRBJ2-5, with 8 positions matching TRBD2. CDR3 length equals 15 residues. V gave up 0 bases and J gave up 2 bases; unmatched junction bases: 3. Looked up from germline, CDR1 is SGHRS and CDR2 is YFSETQ. CDR3 nucleotides: TGCGCCAGCAGCTTGGGCACTAGCGGACAAGAGACCCAGTACTTC. It encodes CASSLGTSGQETQYF.

This chain connects TRBV28 to TRBJ1-1; no firm D call. V was clipped by 6 bases and J by 10 bases, with 12 bases between them. This CDR3 contains 11 residues. The V gene's germline CDR1 is MDHEN and CDR2 SYDVKM. CDR3 in DNA: TGTGCCAGCAGCCACACACTGGGAGCTTTCTTT. Translation: CASSHTLGAFF.

This clone was counted a single time. The chain's CDR3 is CASSQYPGLAETTGELFF. The DNA of the CDR3 is TGCGCCAGCAGCCAATACCCGGGACTAGCGGAGACCACCGGGGAGCTGTTTTTT. V usage is TRBV4-1 and J usage is TRBJ2-2; 11 nucleotides agree with TRBD2. CDR1 is MGHRA and CDR2 is YSYEKL in the germline V gene. CDR3 length equals 18 residues. J gave up 4 bases and V 2 bases, and 9 bases lay outside the gene matches.

V gene TRBV30 combines with J gene TRBJ1-2; 7 bases map to TRBD1. The trim removed 3 bases at V and 4 bases at J, leaving 5 bases unmatched. The CDR3 totals 13 residues. Germline loops: CDR1 GTSNPN, CDR2 SVGIG (reference sequence). CDR3 sequence (DNA): TGTGCCTGGAGCCAAGGGACAGCCTATGGCTACACCTTC. Its protein is CAWSQGTAYGYTF.

This clone was detected only once. This rearrangement joins TRBV30 to TRBJ1-2; 8 positions match TRBD1. V trimming: 0 bases; J trimming: 6 bases; junction bases outside the gene matches: 3. CDR3 size: 13 residues. The germline V gene has CDR1 GTSNPN and CDR2 SVGIG (reference sequence). CDR3 nucleotides: TGTGCCTGGAGTGTAACAGGGGGGGATGGCTACACCTTC. Translated: CAWSVTGGDGYTF.

The genes are TRBV11-2 and TRBJ2-7; 9 nucleotides align to TRBD1. This CDR3 is built from 14 residues. Trimming at V came to 5 bases and at J to 0 bases, leaving 2 bases not matched to a gene. Germline CDR1 and CDR2: SGHAT and FQNNGV. The CDR3 is CASSKDRGSYEQYF. The CDR3 DNA follows: TGTGCCAGCAGCAAGGACAGGGGCTCCTACGAGCAGTACTTC. Looking up the rest from reference TRBV11-2 and TRBJ2-7 gives the full variable domain: EAGVAQSPRYKIIEKRQSVAFWCNPISGHATLYWYQQILGQGPKLLIQFQNNGVVDDSQLPKDRFSAERLKGVDSTLKIQPAKLEDSAVYLCASSKDRGSYEQYFGPGTRLTVT.

The chain combines TRBV5-1 with TRBJ1-1; a weak D match, TRBD1 (5 bases). This CDR3 has 15 residues. Germline V gene sequence: CDR1 SGHRS, CDR2 YFSETQ. The germline V and J ends were trimmed by 2 bases and 5 bases, with 16 bases remaining between them. CDR3 sequence: CASSLRGHGWTEAFF. CDR3 sequence (DNA): TGCGCCAGCAGCTTAAGAGGACACGGGTGGACTGAAGCTTTCTTT.

This chain links TRBV18 with TRBJ1-4; no clear D. This CDR3 spans 14 amino acids. Trimming shortened V by 2 bases and J by 2 bases, and 6 bases separated the two germline ends. The germline V gene encodes CDR1 KGHSH and CDR2 LQKENI. The CDR3 DNA reads TGTGCCAGCTCACCAGCGGACACTAATGAAAAACTGTTTTTT. This encodes CASSPADTNEKLFF.

V is TRBV19 and J is TRBJ2-7; 9 bases match TRBD1. The CDR3 consists of 15 residues. V lost 1 base to trimming and J lost 3 bases; unmatched junction nucleotides: 4. Looked up from germline, CDR1 is LNHDA and CDR2 is SQIVND (reference sequence). The CDR3 spells CASSIGPGQGYEQYF. DNA of the CDR3: TGTGCCAGTAGTATAGGACCGGGACAGGGCTACGAGCAGTACTTC. Filled out from reference TRBV19 and TRBJ2-7, the complete variable domain reads DGGITQSPKYLFRKEGQNVTLSCEQNLNHDAMYWYRQDPGQGLRLIYYSQIVNDFQKGDIAEGYSVSREKKESFPLTVTSAQKNPTAFYLCASSIGPGQGYEQYFGPGTRLTVT.

In nucleotides, the CDR3 is TGTGCCAGCAGACAGAGGGAGTGGGACACAGATACGCAGTATTTT. It codes for CASRQREWDTDTQYF. The rearrangement uses TRBV27 and TRBJ2-3, with D maybe TRBD2 (5 bases). V was trimmed by 6 bases and J by 2 bases, leaving 15 bases between them. The CDR3 contains 15 residues. Per germline, CDR1 MNHEY and CDR2 SMNVEV (reference sequence).

J is TRBJ1-1 and V is TRBV29-1; TRBD1 aligns across 7 bases. This CDR3 spans 14 amino acids. Per germline, CDR1 SQVTM and CDR2 ANQGSEA. V shed 7 bases, J shed 5 bases, and the junction held 13 bases outside the gene matches. In nucleotides, the CDR3 is TGCAGCGCCGCTTCACAGGGGCGGGGGACTGAAGCTTTCTTT. Translation gives CSAASQGRGTEAFF.

The V and J genes are TRBV19 and TRBJ2-5; D ambiguous. Trimming removed 11 bases from V and 5 bases from J, with 12 bases in between. The CDR3 has 11 amino acids. Germline loops: CDR1 LNHDA, CDR2 SQIVND (reference sequence). CDR3 loop: CARFSWETQYF. The CDR3 coding sequence is TGTGCCCGTTTTTCCTGGGAGACCCAGTACTTC.

V usage is TRBV4-1 and J usage is TRBJ1-4; 10 bases map to TRBD1. Unmatched junction bases numbered 14, after V lost 2 bases and J lost 5 bases. This CDR3 has 19 residues. The germline V gene encodes CDR1 MGHRA and CDR2 YSYEKL. In DNA form, the CDR3 reads TGCGCCAGCAGCCAATCCCGGTGGGACAGGGGAGAATTAAATGAAAAACTGTTTTTT. Translation: CASSQSRWDRGELNEKLFF.

This chain connects TRBV6-5 to TRBJ2-7; the match to TRBD2 covers 10 bases. Germline values: CDR1 MNHEY, CDR2 SVGAGI. The CDR3 consists of 15 residues. The trim removed 6 bases at V and 7 bases at J, leaving 12 bases unmatched. CDR3 coding DNA: TGTGCCAGCAGCTTCAGCGGGAGGGCCTTGTGGGAGCAGTACTTC. Amino acid sequence: CASSFSGRALWEQYF.

The chain combines TRBV28 with TRBJ2-1; no firm D call. Germline V gene data show CDR1 as MDHEN and CDR2 as SYDVKM. Trimming removed 1 base from V and 0 bases from J, with 10 bases in between. CDR3 length: 16 amino acids. The CDR3 loop reads CASSLSTVSSYNEQFF. CDR3 DNA sequence: TGTGCCAGCAGTTTATCGACGGTTAGCTCCTACAATGAGCAGTTCTTC. The whole variable domain, filled in from reference TRBV28 and TRBJ2-1, reads DVKVTQSSRYLVKRTGEKVFLECVQDMDHENMFWYRQDPGLGLRLIYFSYDVKMKEKGDIPEGYSVSREKKERFSLILESASTNQTSMYLCASSLSTVSSYNEQFFGPGTRLTVL.

As regards this clone: This CDR3 is also generated by other DNA sequences in the sample. The chain links TRBV5-1 to TRBJ2-1, with 10 nucleotides matching TRBD2. The CDR3 consists of 18 residues. After removal of 0 bases from V and 0 bases from J, the junction contained 6 bases not matched to a gene. The germline V gene has CDR1 SGHRS and CDR2 YFSETQ. The CDR3 nucleotides are TGCGCCAGCAGCTTGGGACTAGCGGGCTTAAGCTCCTACAATGAGCAGTTCTTC. As protein: CASSLGLAGLSSYNEQFF.

The CDR3 loop is CAISASPGETQYF. CDR3 nucleotide sequence: TGTGCCATCAGTGCATCCCCCGGGGAGACCCAGTACTTC. The chain has TRBV10-3 and TRBJ2-5; no reliable D call. This CDR3 has 13 amino acids. Germline CDR1 ENHRY, CDR2 SYGVKD. The ends were cut back, 4 bases at V and 5 bases at J, with 11 bases in the middle.

This clone came up once. The chain recombines TRBV11-3 with TRBJ2-3; 13 bases are shared with TRBD2. This CDR3 contains 15 residues. J lost 4 bases, V lost 5 bases, and 3 bases had no gene match. CDR1 is SGHNT, CDR2 YENEEA, per germline. CDR3 region: CASSDGTSGADTQYF. CDR3 coding DNA: TGTGCCAGCAGCGACGGGACTAGCGGGGCAGATACGCAGTATTTT. Drawing the rest from reference TRBV11-3 and TRBJ2-3, the complete variable domain is EAGVVQSPRYKIIEKKQPVAFWCNPISGHNTLYWYLQNLGQGPELLIRYENEEAVDDSQLPKDRFSAERLKGVDSTLKIQPAELGDSAVYLCASSDGTSGADTQYFGPGTRLTVL.